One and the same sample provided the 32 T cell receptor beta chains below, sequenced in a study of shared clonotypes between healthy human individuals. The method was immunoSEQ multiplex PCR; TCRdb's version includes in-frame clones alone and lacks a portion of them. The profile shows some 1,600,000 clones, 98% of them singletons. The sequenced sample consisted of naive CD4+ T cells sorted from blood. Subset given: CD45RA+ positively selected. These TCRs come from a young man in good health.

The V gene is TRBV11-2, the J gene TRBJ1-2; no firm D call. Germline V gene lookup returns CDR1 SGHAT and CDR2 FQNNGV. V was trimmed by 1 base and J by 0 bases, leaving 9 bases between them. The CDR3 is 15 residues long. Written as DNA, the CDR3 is TGTGCCAGCAGCTTAGGGCTCCGAACTAACTATGGCTACACCTTC. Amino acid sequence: CASSLGLRTNYGYTF.

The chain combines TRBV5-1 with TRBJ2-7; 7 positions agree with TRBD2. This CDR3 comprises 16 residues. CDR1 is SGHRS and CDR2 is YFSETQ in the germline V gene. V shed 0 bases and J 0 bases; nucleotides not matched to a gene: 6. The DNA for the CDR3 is TGCGCCAGCAGCTTGGCCACTAGCGTATTCTCCTACGAGCAGTACTTC. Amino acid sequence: CASSLATSVFSYEQYF.

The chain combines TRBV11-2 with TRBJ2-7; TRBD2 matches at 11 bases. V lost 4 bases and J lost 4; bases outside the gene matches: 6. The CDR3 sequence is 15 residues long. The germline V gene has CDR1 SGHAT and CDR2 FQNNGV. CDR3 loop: CASSSLAGGFYEQYF. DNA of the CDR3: TGTGCCAGCAGCTCATTAGCGGGGGGGTTTTACGAGCAGTACTTC.

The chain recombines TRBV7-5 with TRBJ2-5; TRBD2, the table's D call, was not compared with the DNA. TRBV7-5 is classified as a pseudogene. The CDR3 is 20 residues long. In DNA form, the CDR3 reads TGTGTCAGAAGCTTCCGGGACAGCCAGCGGGAGGTAGGGTACCAAGAGACCCAGTACTTC. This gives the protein CVRSFRDSQREVGYQETQYF.

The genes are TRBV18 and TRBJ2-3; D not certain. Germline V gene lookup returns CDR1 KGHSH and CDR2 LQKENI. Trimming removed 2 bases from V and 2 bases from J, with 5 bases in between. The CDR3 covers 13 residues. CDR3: CASSPRTTDTQYF. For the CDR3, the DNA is TGTGCCAGCTCACCAAGGACCACAGATACGCAGTATTTT.

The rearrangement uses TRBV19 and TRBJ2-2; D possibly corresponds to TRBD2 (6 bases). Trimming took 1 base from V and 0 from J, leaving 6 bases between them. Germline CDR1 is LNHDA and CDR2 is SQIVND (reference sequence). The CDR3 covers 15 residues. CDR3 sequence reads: CASSIAGANTGELFF. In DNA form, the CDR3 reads TGTGCCAGTAGTATAGCGGGGGCGAACACCGGGGAGCTGTTTTTT. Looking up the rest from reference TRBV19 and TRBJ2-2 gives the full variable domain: DGGITQSPKYLFRKEGQNVTLSCEQNLNHDAMYWYRQDPGQGLRLIYYSQIVNDFQKGDIAEGYSVSREKKESFPLTVTSAQKNPTAFYLCASSIAGANTGELFFGEGSRLTVL.

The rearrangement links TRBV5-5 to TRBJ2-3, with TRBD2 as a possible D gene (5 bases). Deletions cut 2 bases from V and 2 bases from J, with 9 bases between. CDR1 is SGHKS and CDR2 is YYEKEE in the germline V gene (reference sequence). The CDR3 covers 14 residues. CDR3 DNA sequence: TGTGCCAGCAGCTTCGAGGGAACCACAGATACGCAGTATTTT. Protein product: CASSFEGTTDTQYF.

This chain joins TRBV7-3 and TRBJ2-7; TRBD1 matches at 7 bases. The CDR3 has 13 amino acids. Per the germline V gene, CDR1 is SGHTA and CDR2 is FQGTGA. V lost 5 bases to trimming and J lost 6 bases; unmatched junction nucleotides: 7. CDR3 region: CASSRVSGGEQYF. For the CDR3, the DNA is TGTGCCAGCAGCCGCGTGTCAGGGGGCGAGCAGTACTTC.

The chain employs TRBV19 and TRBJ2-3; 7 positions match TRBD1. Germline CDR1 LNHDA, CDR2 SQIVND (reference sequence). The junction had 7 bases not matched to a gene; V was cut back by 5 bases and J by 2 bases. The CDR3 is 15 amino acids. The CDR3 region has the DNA TGTGCCAGTAGTTCAACAGGGGACCCCACAGATACGCAGTATTTT. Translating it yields CASSSTGDPTDTQYF.

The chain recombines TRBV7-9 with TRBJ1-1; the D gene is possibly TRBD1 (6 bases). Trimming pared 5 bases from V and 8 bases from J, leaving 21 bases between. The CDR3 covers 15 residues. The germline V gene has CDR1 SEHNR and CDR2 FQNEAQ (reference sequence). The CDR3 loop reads CASSVQIGGTSEAFF. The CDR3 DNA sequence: TGTGCCAGCAGCGTGCAGATCGGGGGCACCTCCGAAGCTTTCTTT.

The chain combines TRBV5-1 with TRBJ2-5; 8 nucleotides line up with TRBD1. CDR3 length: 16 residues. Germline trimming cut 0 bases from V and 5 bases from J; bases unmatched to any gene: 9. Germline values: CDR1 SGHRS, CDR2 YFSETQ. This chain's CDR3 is CASSLAGAGGIETQYF. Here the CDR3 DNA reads TGCGCCAGCAGCTTGGCCGGGGCAGGGGGCATCGAGACCCAGTACTTC.

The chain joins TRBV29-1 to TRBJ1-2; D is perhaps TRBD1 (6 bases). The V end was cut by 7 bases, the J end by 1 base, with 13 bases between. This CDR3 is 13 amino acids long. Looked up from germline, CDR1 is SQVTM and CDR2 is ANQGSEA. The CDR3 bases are TGCAGCGCTCGAGGACAGAATAACTATGGCTACACCTTC. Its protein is CSARGQNNYGYTF.

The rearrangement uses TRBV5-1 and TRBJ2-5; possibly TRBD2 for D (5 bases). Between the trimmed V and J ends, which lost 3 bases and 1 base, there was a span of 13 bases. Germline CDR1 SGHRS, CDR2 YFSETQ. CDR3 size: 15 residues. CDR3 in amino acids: CASSSRRMGQETQYF. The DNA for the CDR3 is TGCGCCAGCAGCTCAAGGAGGATGGGCCAAGAGACCCAGTACTTC. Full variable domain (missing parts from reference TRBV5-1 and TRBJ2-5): KAGVTQTPRYLIKTRGQQVTLSCSPISGHRSVSWYQQTPGQGLQFLFEYFSETQRNKGNFPGRFSGRQFSNSRSEMNVSTLELGDSALYLCASSSRRMGQETQYFGPGTRLLVL.

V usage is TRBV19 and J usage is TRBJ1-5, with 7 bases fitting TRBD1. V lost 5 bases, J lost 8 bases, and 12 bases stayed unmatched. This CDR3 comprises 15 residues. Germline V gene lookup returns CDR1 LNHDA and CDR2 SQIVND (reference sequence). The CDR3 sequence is CASSPKDRRREPQHF. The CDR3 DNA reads TGTGCCAGTAGTCCAAAGGACAGGAGAAGGGAGCCCCAGCATTTT.

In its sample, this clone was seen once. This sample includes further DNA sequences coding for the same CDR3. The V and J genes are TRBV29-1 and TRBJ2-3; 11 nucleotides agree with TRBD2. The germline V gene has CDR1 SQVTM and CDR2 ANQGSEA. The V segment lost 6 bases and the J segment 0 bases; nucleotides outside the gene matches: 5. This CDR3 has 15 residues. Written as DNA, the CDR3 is TGCAGCGTCGCGGGGACTAGCGGTAGCACAGATACGCAGTATTTT. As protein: CSVAGTSGSTDTQYF.

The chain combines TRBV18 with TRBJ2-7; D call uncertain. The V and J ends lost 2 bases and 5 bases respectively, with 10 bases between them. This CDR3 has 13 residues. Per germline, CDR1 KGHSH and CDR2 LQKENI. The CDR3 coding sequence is TGTGCCAGCTCACCAAAGTTAGAGGACGAGCAGTACTTC. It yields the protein CASSPKLEDEQYF.

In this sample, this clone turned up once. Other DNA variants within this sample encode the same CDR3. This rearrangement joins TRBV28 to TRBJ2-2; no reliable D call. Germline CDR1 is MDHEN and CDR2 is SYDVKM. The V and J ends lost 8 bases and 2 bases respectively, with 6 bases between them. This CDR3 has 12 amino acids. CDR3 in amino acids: CASRTNTGELFF. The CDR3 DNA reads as TGTGCCAGCCGAACTAACACCGGGGAGCTGTTTTTT.

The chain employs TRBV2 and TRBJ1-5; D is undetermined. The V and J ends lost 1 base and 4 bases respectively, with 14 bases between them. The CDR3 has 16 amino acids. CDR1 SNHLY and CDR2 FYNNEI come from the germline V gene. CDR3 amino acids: CASSEEATEFNQPQHF. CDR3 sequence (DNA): TGTGCCAGCAGTGAAGAGGCAACGGAATTTAATCAGCCCCAGCATTTT.

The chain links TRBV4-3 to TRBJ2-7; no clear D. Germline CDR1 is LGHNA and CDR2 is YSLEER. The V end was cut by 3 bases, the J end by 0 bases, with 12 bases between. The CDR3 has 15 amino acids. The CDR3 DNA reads TGCGCCAGCAGCCAGGATCCCGCGAGCTCCTACGAGCAGTACTTC. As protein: CASSQDPASSYEQYF.

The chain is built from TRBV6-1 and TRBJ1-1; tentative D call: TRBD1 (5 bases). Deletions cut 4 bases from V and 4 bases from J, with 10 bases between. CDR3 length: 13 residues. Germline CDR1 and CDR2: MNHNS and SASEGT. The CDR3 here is CASSVRGSTEAFF. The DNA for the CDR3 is TGTGCCAGCAGTGTTAGGGGATCCACTGAAGCTTTCTTT.

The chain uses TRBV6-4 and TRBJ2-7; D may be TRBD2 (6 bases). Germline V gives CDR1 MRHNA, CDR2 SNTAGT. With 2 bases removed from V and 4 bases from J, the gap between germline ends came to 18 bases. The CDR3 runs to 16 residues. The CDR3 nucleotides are TGTGCCAGCAGTGACGGGGGGACCGGGTCGTGGTACGAGCAGTACTTC. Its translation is CASSDGGTGSWYEQYF.

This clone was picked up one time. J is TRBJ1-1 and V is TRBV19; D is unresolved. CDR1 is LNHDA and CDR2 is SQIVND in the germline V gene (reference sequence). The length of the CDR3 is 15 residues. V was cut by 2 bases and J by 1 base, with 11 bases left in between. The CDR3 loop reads CASSISGVTNTEAFF. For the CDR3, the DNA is TGTGCCAGTAGTATAAGCGGGGTTACGAACACTGAAGCTTTCTTT. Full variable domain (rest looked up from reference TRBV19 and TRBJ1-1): DGGITQSPKYLFRKEGQNVTLSCEQNLNHDAMYWYRQDPGQGLRLIYYSQIVNDFQKGDIAEGYSVSREKKESFPLTVTSAQKNPTAFYLCASSISGVTNTEAFFGQGTRLTVV.

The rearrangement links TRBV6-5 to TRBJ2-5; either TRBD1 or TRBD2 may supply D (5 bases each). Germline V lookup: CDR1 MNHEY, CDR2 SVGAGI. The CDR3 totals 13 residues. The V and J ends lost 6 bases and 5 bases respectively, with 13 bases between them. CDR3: CASSPPEGETQYF. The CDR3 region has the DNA TGTGCCAGCAGCCCTCCCGAGGGGGAGACCCAGTACTTC.

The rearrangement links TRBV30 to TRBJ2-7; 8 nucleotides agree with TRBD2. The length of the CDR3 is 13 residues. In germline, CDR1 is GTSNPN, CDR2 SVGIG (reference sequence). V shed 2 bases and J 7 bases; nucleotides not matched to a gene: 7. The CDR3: CAWSSGSLREQYF. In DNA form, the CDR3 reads TGTGCCTGGAGTAGCGGGAGTTTAAGGGAGCAGTACTTC.

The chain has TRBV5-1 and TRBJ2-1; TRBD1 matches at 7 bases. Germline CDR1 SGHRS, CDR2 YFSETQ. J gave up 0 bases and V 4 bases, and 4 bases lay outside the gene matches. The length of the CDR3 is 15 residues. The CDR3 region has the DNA TGCGCCAGCAGCCCCGGGACAGACTCCTACAATGAGCAGTTCTTC. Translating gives CASSPGTDSYNEQFF.

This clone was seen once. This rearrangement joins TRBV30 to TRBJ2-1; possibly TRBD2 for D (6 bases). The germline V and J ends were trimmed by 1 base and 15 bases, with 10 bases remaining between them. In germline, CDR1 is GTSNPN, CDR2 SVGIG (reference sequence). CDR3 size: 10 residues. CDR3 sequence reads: CAWSDGGWFF. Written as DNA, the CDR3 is TGTGCCTGGAGTGATGGGGGGTGGTTCTTC.

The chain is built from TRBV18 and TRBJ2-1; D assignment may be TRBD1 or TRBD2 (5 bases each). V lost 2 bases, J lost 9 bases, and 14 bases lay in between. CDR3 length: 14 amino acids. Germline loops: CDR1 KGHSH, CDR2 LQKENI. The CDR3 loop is CASSPGGSPFEQFF. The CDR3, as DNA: TGTGCCAGCTCACCAGGGGGATCCCCCTTTGAGCAGTTCTTC.

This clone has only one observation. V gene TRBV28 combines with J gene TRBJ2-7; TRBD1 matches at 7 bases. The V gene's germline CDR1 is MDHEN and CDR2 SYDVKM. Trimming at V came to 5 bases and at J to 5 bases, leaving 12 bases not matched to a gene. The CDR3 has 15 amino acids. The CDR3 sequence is CASSTRDSLRDEQYF. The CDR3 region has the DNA TGTGCCAGCAGTACCCGGGACAGTCTGAGGGACGAGCAGTACTTC.

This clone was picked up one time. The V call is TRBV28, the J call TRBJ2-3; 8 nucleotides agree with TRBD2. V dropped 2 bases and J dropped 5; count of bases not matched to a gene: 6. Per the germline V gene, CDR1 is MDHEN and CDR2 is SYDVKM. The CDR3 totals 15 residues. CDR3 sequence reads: CASSLLLAAGDTQYF. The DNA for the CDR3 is TGTGCCAGCAGTTTACTACTAGCGGCGGGAGATACGCAGTATTTT.

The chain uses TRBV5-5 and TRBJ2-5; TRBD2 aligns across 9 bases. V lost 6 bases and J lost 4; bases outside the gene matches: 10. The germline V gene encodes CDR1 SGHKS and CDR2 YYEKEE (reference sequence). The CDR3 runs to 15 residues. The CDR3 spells CASTLPGLAGETQYF. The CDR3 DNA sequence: TGTGCCAGCACTCTTCCGGGACTAGCTGGAGAGACCCAGTACTTC.

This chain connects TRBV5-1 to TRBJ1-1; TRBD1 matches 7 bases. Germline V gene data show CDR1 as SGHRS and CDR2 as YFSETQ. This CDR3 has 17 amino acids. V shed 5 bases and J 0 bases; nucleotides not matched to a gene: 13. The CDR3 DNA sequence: TGCGCCAGCAGGTTGTTATCGGGACAGCCGATGAACACTGAAGCTTTCTTT. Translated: CASRLLSGQPMNTEAFF.

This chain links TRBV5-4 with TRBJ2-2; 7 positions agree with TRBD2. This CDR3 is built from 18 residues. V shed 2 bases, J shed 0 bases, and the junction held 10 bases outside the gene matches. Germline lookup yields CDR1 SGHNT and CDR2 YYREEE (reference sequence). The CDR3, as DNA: TGTGCCAGCAGCTTACTCCTCTCTAGCGGCTCGAACACCGGGGAGCTGTTTTTT. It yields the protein CASSLLLSSGSNTGELFF. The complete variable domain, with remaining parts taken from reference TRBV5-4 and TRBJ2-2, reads ETGVTQSPTHLIKTRGQQVTLRCSSQSGHNTVSWYQQALGQGPQFIFQYYREEENGRGNFPPRFSGLQFPNYSSELNVNALELDDSALYLCASSLLLSSGSNTGELFFGEGSRLTVL.